This TCR beta chain is from a study of T cells in Graves' hyperthyroidism and ophthalmopathy. RNA transcripts gave rise to amplified TCR beta CDR3 regions. TCR CDR3 regions were first amplified by RT-PCR with HTBI primers. TCRdb reprocessed the multiplex PCR reads via MiXCR and lists one record per CDR3 protein. The sample lists around 800,000 distinct CDR3 sequences, 38% occurring once. Diagnosis rested on symptoms, serum thyroxine and TRAb, thyroid ultrasound, and orbital computed tomography. This clonotype was detected many times. Per germline, CDR1 LNHDA and CDR2 SQIVND (reference sequence). The CDR3 is 13 residues long. Trimming took 0 bases from V and 14 from J, leaving 11 bases between them.

The sequencing input was blood. This clonotype originated in a man between 18 and 35 years old with Graves' hyperthyroidism. This chain links TRBV19 with TRBJ1-6, with D possibly being TRBD1 (5 bases). The CDR3 region has the DNA TGTGCCAGTAGTATAGATGTGAGCAGGGCCCTCCACTTT. This gives the protein CASSIDVSRALHF. The full variable domain, rest sourced from reference TRBV19 and TRBJ1-6, is DGGITQSPKYLFRKEGQNVTLSCEQNLNHDAMYWYRQDPGQGLRLIYYSQIVNDFQKGDIAEGYSVSREKKESFPLTVTSAQKNPTAFYLCASSIDVSRALHFGNGTRLTVT.